Presented here are 5 T cell receptor beta chains from one specimen sequenced in a study of beta chain features in type 1 diabetes. Expressed TCRB transcripts were sequenced after all isolated RNA was converted to cDNA. Sequenced by immunoSEQ multiplex PCR; TCRdb stores in-frame clones only, minus some. Here the sample spans fewer than 650,000 clones, 15% to 19% being singletons. The sequenced material came from naive CD4+ T cells from blood. These receptor sequences come from a man younger than 35 in good health.

This clone appeared a few times. The chain is built from TRBV29-1 and TRBJ2-7, with TRBD2 matching 12 bases. After removal of 3 bases from V and 2 bases from J, the junction contained 2 bases not matched to a gene. The germline V gene has CDR1 SQVTM and CDR2 ANQGSEA. There are 14 residues in the CDR3. CDR3 protein: CSVERTSGTYEQYF. The DNA of the CDR3 is TGCAGCGTTGAGCGGACTAGCGGGACCTACGAGCAGTACTTC.

CDR3 residues: CASSYSLDRGNNEQFF. The CDR3 nucleotides are TGTGCCAGCAGTTACTCTCTAGACAGGGGGAACAATGAGCAGTTCTTC. V and J are TRBV6-5 and TRBJ2-1; 9 nucleotides align to TRBD1. J was trimmed by 5 bases and V by 0 bases; bases with no gene match: 5. The CDR3 sequence is 16 residues long. Germline CDR1 MNHEY, CDR2 SVGAGI.

This clone was observed a few times. The chain carries TRBV29-1 and TRBJ1-4; 7 positions agree with TRBD1. The CDR3 totals 11 residues. Germline V CDR1 and CDR2: SQVTM, ANQGSEA. With 7 bases clipped from V and 13 bases from J, the junction kept 9 bases outside the gene matches. The CDR3: CSGRGGSGLFF. CDR3 sequence (DNA): TGCAGCGGCAGGGGGGGTAGCGGACTGTTTTTT.

The genes are TRBV5-6 and TRBJ2-1; TRBD2 matches 11 bases. Germline lookup yields CDR1 SGHDT and CDR2 YYEEEE. This CDR3 is 16 amino acids long. With V trimmed by 2 bases and J by 0 bases, 1 base remained unmatched. As DNA, the CDR3 is TGTGCCAGCAGCTTACTAGCGGGAGTCTCCTACAATGAGCAGTTCTTC. Encoded protein: CASSLLAGVSYNEQFF.

This chain joins TRBV4-3 and TRBJ1-2; D gene uncertain. V gave up 1 base and J gave up 1 base, with 10 bases separating them. This CDR3 has 15 residues. Germline V gives CDR1 LGHNA, CDR2 YSLEER. CDR3 in amino acids: CASSQAVNSNYGYTF. In nucleotides, the CDR3 is TGCGCCAGCAGCCAAGCAGTAAACAGTAACTATGGCTACACCTTC.